This TCR beta chain was retrieved from a study of PD-L1 blockade in urothelial cancer. Across the study: About 90% of the 29 patients were males with bladder-origin urothelial cancer. The researchers analyzed blood 3 weeks (second dose) and 6 weeks after treatment start. Before enrollment, 0 to 3 chemotherapy regimens had been given to patients.

Sequenced by immunoSEQ multiplex PCR; TCRdb stores in-frame clones only, minus some. The data show around 110,000 clones, approximately 90% seen once. The ends were cut back, 5 bases at V and 6 bases at J, with 10 bases in the middle. Germline CDR1 KGHSH, CDR2 LQKENI. The CDR3 consists of 13 residues. Time point in this sample: peripheral blood 6 weeks after treatment start. This sequence originates from a man aged 55 to 70 with urothelial cancer. Here the sequenced sample was PBMCs, taken around atezolizumab (anti-PD-L1) treatment. The chain has TRBV18 and TRBJ1-4, with D possibly TRBD1 on 6 matching bases. CDR3 region: CASSVDSYEKLFF. The CDR3, as DNA: TGTGCCAGCTCAGTGGACAGTTATGAAAAACTGTTTTTT.